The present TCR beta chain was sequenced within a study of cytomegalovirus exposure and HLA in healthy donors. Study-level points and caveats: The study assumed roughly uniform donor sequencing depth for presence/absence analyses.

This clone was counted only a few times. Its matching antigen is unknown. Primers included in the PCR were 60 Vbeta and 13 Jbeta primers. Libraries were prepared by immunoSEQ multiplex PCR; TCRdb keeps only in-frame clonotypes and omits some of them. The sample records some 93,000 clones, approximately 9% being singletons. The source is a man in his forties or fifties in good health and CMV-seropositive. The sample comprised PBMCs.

The DNA for the CDR3 is TGTGCCAGCAGCCAGGATACCCGCACAGGGGATCAGCCCCAGCATTTT. Amino acids: CASSQDTRTGDQPQHF. The V gene is TRBV4-2, the J gene TRBJ1-5, with 7 positions matching TRBD1. This CDR3 contains 16 residues. Germline lookup yields CDR1 LGHNA and CDR2 YNFKEQ. The ends lost 3 bases at V and 5 bases at J; junction bases unmatched: 10.